Shown below are 11 T cell receptor beta chains from a single sample sequenced in a study of blood T cells in healthy people across ages. Using a J-beta primer mix together with a sample-barcoded 5' primer, a second PCR was run for roughly 6 to 12 cycles. TCRdb reprocessed the 5' RACE reads with MiXCR, giving one entry per CDR3 protein. Of some 1.5 million distinct CDR3 sequences in the sample, about 28% are singletons; the top ten hold less than 9.5%. Input material: blood. All receptors come from a woman aged 25 to 45 in good health.

The CDR3 nucleotides are TGTGCCAGCAGTCCCCGGGGGGCGAGTGAAGCTTTCTTT. Translating it yields CASSPRGASEAFF. The V call is TRBV12-3 or TRBV12-4, the J call TRBJ1-1; maybe TRBD1 (6 bases). The CDR3 is 13 amino acids. The ends were cut back, 5 bases at V and 7 bases at J, with 14 bases in the middle.

This clonotype was picked up many times. The chain uses TRBV3-1 and TRBJ2-5; 12 nucleotides align to TRBD2. Germline trimming cut 1 base from V and 4 bases from J; bases unmatched to any gene: 13. The length of the CDR3 is 19 residues. Germline V gene sequence: CDR1 LGHDT, CDR2 YNNKEL (reference sequence). This chain's CDR3 is CASSQVLPSGGAIRETQYF. CDR3 DNA sequence: TGTGCCAGCAGCCAAGTTCTCCCTAGCGGGGGGGCAATACGAGAGACCCAGTACTTC.

This clonotype has a handful of counts. This rearrangement joins TRBV20-1 to TRBJ2-1; 9 bases map to TRBD2. V trimming: 5 bases; J trimming: 4 bases; junction bases outside the gene matches: 9. Germline loops: CDR1 DFQATT, CDR2 SNEGSKA (reference sequence). The CDR3 totals 15 residues. CDR3 nucleotide sequence: TGCAGTGCTCCCCCTGGCGGGGGGGTTTACAATGAGCAGTTCTTC. It codes for CSAPPGGGVYNEQFF.

The rearrangement joins TRBV30 to TRBJ2-5, with no clear D. Germline CDR1 and CDR2: GTSNPN and SVGIG (reference sequence). The CDR3 is made up of 13 amino acids. The V end was cut by 5 bases, the J end by 5 bases, with 15 bases between. CDR3 sequence: CAWSKGVWETQYF. Here the CDR3 DNA reads TGTGCCTGGTCAAAGGGCGTTTGGGAGACCCAGTACTTC.

A few counts support this clonotype. This sequence joins TRBV7-9 and TRBJ1-2; possibly TRBD1 for D (5 bases). The CDR3 totals 13 residues. Looked up from germline, CDR1 is SEHNR and CDR2 is FQNEAQ (reference sequence). V lost 5 bases, J lost 5 bases, and 12 bases lay in between. For the CDR3, the DNA is TGTGCCAGCAGCCCCCCCAGGGAATATGGCTACACCTTC. Its translation is CASSPPREYGYTF.

Only a few counts were recorded for this clonotype. The chain employs TRBV10-1 and TRBJ2-2; D not resolved. V gave up 4 bases and J gave up 0 bases, with 9 bases separating them. The CDR3 loop spans 15 amino acids. Germline V gene lookup returns CDR1 WNHNN and CDR2 SYGVQD (reference sequence). CDR3: CASSGRTANTGELFF. The CDR3 nucleotides are TGCGCCAGCAGTGGCCGGACCGCGAACACCGGGGAGCTGTTTTTT.

Comment on this clonotype: At one boundary the junction diverges from the germline segment, which might be a read error. This chain connects TRBV7-9 to TRBJ1-4; D remains unclear. The length of the CDR3 is 15 residues. The germline gives CDR1 SEHNR, CDR2 FQNEAQ (reference sequence). CDR3 nucleotide sequence: TGTGCCAGCAGCTTAGCAGTCCAGAATAATGAAAAACCGTTTTTT. Encoded protein: CASSLAVQNNEKPFF.

This clonotype was seen more than once but under ten times. This chain connects TRBV29-1 to TRBJ1-2; D remains ambiguous. Germline loops: CDR1 SQVTM, CDR2 ANQGSEA. Trimming cost V 4 bases and J 4 bases, with 7 bases left between them. The CDR3 sequence is 11 residues long. Here the CDR3 reads CSVGDPYGYTF. CDR3 in DNA: TGCAGCGTTGGGGATCCCTATGGCTACACCTTC.

This clonotype has at least ten counts. Mismatch with germline at one junction end may stem from a read error. The rearrangement uses TRBV5-1 and TRBJ2-1, with TRBD2 matching 8 bases. Germline V CDR1 and CDR2: SGHRS, YFSETQ. The CDR3 is made up of 13 amino acids. The CDR3 DNA follows: TGCGCCAGCAGCTTGGCCCCAGCGGGAGAGCGGTTCTTC. It specifies CASSLAPAGERFF.

V and J are TRBV29-1 and TRBJ2-7; possible D gene TRBD2, 6 bases. Germline-derived CDR1 and CDR2 are SQVTM and ANQGSEA. Trimming took 3 bases from V and 2 from J, leaving 14 bases between them. The CDR3 is 14 amino acids. This CDR3 reads CSVEVASETYEQYF. The CDR3 nucleotides read TGCAGCGTTGAGGTGGCTAGCGAGACCTACGAGCAGTACTTC.

This clonotype was found a few times. The chain's CDR3 is CATSRGGNEDEELFF. CDR3 sequence (DNA): TGTGCCACCAGCAGAGGTGGGAACGAGGACGAAGAACTGTTTTTT. The V call is TRBV15, the J call TRBJ1-4; no definite D call. CDR3 length: 15 residues. Between the trimmed V and J ends, which lost 1 base and 12 bases, there was a span of 18 bases. Germline V gene data show CDR1 as LNHNV and CDR2 as YYDKDF (reference sequence).